The present TCR beta chain was sequenced within a study of CD8 T cells in ankylosing spondylitis. Construction of TCR beta libraries was performed using quantitative 5'-RACE with molecular barcodes. TCRdb reprocessed the 5' RACE reads via MiXCR and lists one record per CDR3 protein. The sample carries around 220,000 distinct CDR3 sequences, about 10% recorded once. This clonotype was recorded many times. Germline V gene sequence: CDR1 SGHDT, CDR2 YYEEEE. V lost 4 bases and J lost 4; bases outside the gene matches: 11. This CDR3 has 16 residues. The origin of this receptor is a male donor with ankylosing spondylitis or in good health (not recorded which). J is TRBJ1-5 and V is TRBV5-6; 7 bases agree with TRBD1. The sequenced sample was blood, either unsorted or a sorted T cell fraction (not recorded which). This chain's CDR3 is CASSPRAGQTNQPQHF. CDR3 in DNA: TGTGCCAGCAGCCCACGGGCGGGACAGACAAATCAGCCCCAGCATTTT.